This T cell receptor beta chain emerged from a study of blood T cell repertoires in COVID-19. Authors' data handling: Reference gene primer amplification gave nucleated cell count estimates. The table came from immunoSEQ multiplex PCR; TCRdb's copy has only in-frame clones and leaves some out. The V and J calls and the clone size are those of that table, but D and trimming were determined from the DNA. Of about 59,000 clones in the sample, around 86% were seen once. The clonotype comes from a woman older than 75 with active or convalescent COVID-19. The sample taken for sequencing was peripheral blood.

The CDR3 protein is CASSVEAGGVGYTF. The CDR3, as DNA: TGTGCCAGCAGCGTAGAGGCAGGGGGAGTTGGCTACACCTTC. The chain links TRBV9 to TRBJ1-2; 7 nucleotides align to TRBD1. Germline V gene lookup returns CDR1 SGDLS and CDR2 YYNGEE. The CDR3 is 14 residues long. V was clipped by 0 bases and J by 7 bases; unmatched bases: 6.